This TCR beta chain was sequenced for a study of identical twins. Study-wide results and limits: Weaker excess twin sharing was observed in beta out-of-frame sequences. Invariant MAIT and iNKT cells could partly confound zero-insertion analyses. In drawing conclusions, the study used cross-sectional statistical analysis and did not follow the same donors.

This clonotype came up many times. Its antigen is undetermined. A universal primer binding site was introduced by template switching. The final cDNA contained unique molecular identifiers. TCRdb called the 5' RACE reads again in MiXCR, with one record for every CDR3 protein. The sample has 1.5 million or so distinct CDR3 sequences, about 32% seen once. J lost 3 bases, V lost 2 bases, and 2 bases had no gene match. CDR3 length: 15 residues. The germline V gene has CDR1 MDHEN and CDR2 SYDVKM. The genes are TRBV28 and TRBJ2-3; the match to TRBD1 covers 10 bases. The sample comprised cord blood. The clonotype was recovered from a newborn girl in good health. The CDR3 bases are TGTGCCAGCAGTTTAGGGGGACAGGGGACAGATACGCAGTATTTT. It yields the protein CASSLGGQGTDTQYF.